Each of the 7 T cell receptor beta chains below was sequenced from the same sample in a study of blood T cell repertoires in COVID-19. Only in-frame clones appear in the TCRdb table, and some are missing; sequencing was by immunoSEQ multiplex PCR. The data show 35,000 to 55,000 clones, approximately 91% seen once. Specimen: peripheral blood. Source of these receptors: a human donor in a cohort sampled during active COVID-19.

The genes are TRBV24-1 and TRBJ2-2; no clear D. Trimming stripped 5 bases from V and 5 bases from J, with 8 bases between. Germline values: CDR1 KGHDR, CDR2 SFDVKD. The CDR3 is 13 residues long. In DNA form, the CDR3 reads TGTGCCACCAGTGGACCGGGTACCGGGGAGCTGTTTTTT. Translating gives CATSGPGTGELFF.

The chain combines TRBV6-2 or TRBV6-3 with TRBJ1-2; TRBD1 matches 7 bases. V gave up 4 bases and J gave up 8 bases; unmatched junction bases: 7. CDR3 length: 13 amino acids. CDR1 is MNHEY, CDR2 SVGEGT, per germline. This CDR3 reads CASSSRQGRGYTF. The CDR3 bases are TGTGCCAGCAGTTCCAGACAGGGACGCGGCTACACCTTC.

The J gene is TRBJ2-2, the V gene TRBV7-3, with 10 bases lining up with TRBD2. V was pared by 5 bases and J by 7 bases, with 7 bases of the junction left unmatched. CDR1 SGHTA and CDR2 FQGTGA come from the germline V gene. The CDR3 consists of 15 residues. The DNA for the CDR3 is TGTGCCAGCAGCCCTGGGCTAGCGGGGGTCGGGGAGCTGTTTTTT. This sequence encodes CASSPGLAGVGELFF.

V gene TRBV3-1 (or the pseudogene TRBV3-2) combines with J gene TRBJ2-7; 8 bases line up with TRBD2. The CDR3 is made up of 16 amino acids. The germline CDR1 and CDR2 sequences are LGHDT and YNNKEL (reference sequence). The ends lost 4 bases at V and 1 base at J; junction bases unmatched: 9. CDR3 coding DNA: TGTGCCAGCAGCCCCCGTGGAGCGGGGGCATCCTACGAGCAGTACTTC. Its protein is CASSPRGAGASYEQYF.

The J gene is TRBJ1-1, the V gene TRBV7-3, with unresolved D. This CDR3 has 13 amino acids. Germline-derived CDR1 and CDR2 are SGHTA and FQGTGA. Trimming pared 2 bases from V and 3 bases from J, leaving 7 bases between. Written as DNA, the CDR3 is TGTGCCAGCAGCTTAGAGGAAGACACTGAAGCTTTCTTT. This codes for CASSLEEDTEAFF.

This rearrangement joins TRBV4-1 to TRBJ2-3; D gene uncertain. The CDR3 runs 11 residues. Germline V gives CDR1 MGHRA, CDR2 YSYEKL. V gave up 4 bases and J gave up 5 bases, with 4 bases separating them. The CDR3 reads CASSPGDTQYF. The DNA for the CDR3 is TGCGCCAGCAGCCCAGGAGATACGCAGTATTTT.

The chain recombines TRBV7-2 with TRBJ1-1, with no clear D. From germline, CDR1 is SGHTA and CDR2 FQGNSA. V lost 2 bases and J lost 3, with 13 bases in between. The CDR3 has 15 residues. The DNA for the CDR3 is TGTGCCAGCAGCTTACGATTCCTGGACTACACTGAAGCTTTCTTT. This sequence encodes CASSLRFLDYTEAFF.